The TCR beta chain described here comes from a study of control samples from healthy donors and cancer patients. Libraries were prepared by immunoSEQ multiplex PCR; TCRdb keeps only in-frame clonotypes and omits some of them. The table shows fewer than 130,000 clones, with roughly 88% occurring only once. The CDR3 extends over 14 amino acids. Trimming pared 1 base from V and 6 bases from J, leaving 9 bases between. Per germline, CDR1 SGHVS and CDR2 FQNEAQ. The TCR was taken from an older woman with lung cancer. V usage is TRBV7-8 and J usage is TRBJ2-2; no firm D call. Input material: PBMCs. The CDR3 loop reads CASSLGQYAGELFF. CDR3 bases: TGTGCCAGCAGCTTAGGGCAGTACGCCGGGGAGCTGTTTTTT.